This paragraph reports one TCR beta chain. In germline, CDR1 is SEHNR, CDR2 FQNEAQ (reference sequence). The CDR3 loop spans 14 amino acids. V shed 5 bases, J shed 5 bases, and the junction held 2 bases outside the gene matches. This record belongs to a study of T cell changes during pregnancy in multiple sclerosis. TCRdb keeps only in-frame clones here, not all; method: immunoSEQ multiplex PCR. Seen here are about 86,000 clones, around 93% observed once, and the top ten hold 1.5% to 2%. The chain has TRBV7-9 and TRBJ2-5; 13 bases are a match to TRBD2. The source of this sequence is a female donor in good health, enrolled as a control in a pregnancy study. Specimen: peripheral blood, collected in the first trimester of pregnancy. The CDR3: CASSLTSGGETQYF. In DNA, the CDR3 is TGTGCCAGCAGCCTGACTAGCGGGGGGGAGACCCAGTACTTC.